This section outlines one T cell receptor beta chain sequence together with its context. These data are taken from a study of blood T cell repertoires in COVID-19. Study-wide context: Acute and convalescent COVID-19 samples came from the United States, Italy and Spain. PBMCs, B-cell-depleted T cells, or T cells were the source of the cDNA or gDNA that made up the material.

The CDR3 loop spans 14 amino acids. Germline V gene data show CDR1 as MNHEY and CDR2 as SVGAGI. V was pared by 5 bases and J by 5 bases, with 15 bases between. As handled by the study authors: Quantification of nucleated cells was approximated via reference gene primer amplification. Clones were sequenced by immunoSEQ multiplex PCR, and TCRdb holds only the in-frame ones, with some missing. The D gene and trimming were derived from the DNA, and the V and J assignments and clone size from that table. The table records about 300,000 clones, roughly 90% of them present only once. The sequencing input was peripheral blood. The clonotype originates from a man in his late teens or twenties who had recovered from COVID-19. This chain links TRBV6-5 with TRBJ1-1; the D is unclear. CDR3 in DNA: TGTGCCAGCAGTATAAATCAGCCGAGGACTGAAGCTTTCTTT. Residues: CASSINQPRTEAFF.